The T cell receptor beta chain under discussion was sequenced for a study of CD8 T cells in ankylosing spondylitis. Study-wide findings and caveats: Characteristic of ankylosing spondylitis blood, it appeared, was a TCR beta motif comprising fewer than 10 highly homologous variants. Significant enrichment of disease-linked clones was reportedly seen in matched ankylosing spondylitis synovial fluid.

5'-RACE, quantitative and with molecular barcodes, yielded the TCR beta libraries. Each CDR3 protein is one row after TCRdb ran MiXCR on the 5' RACE reads. The sample records some 450,000 distinct CDR3 sequences, under 20% being singletons. Note on this clonotype: Its cognate antigen is unknown.

V was pared by 0 bases and J by 4 bases, with 9 bases between. The germline CDR1 and CDR2 sequences are MNHEY and SVGAGI. The CDR3 is 14 amino acids. The chain is built from TRBV6-5 and TRBJ1-1; D is unresolved. Sequencing input: blood, either unsorted or a sorted T cell fraction (not recorded which). This clonotype was sampled from a male donor with ankylosing spondylitis. DNA of the CDR3: TGTGCCAGCAGTTACTCCGAAGTACCCACTGAAGCTTTCTTT. This translates into CASSYSEVPTEAFF.